A selection of T cell receptor beta chains follows, all from one sample in a study of cytomegalovirus exposure and HLA in healthy donors. TCRdb's table, derived via immunoSEQ multiplex PCR, lists solely in-frame clones and lacks some. The sample holds about 110,000 clones, approximately 83% seen once. The sequencing sample was made of PBMCs. Source of these receptors: a man aged 35 to 55 in good health and CMV-seronegative. The CDR3 runs from the conserved cysteine through the conserved F or W. The D gene is left open where the match is weak. Size tells how often a clone was seen (once, few, many) or the class of an expanded clone, and some rows leave it out.

d_call clone_size j_call v_call cdr3_aa cdr3_nt
- - TRBJ1-3 TRBV21-1 CASSKHFDSRSGNTIYF TGTGCCAGCAGCAAACATTTCGACAGCCGCTCTGGAAACACCATATATTTT
TRBD1 - TRBJ1-2 TRBV5-5 CASSLAGTGAGYTF TGTGCCAGCAGCTTGGCCGGGACAGGGGCTGGCTACACCTTC
TRBD2 once TRBJ2-1 TRBV7-9 CASSLERGAYNEQFF TGTGCCAGCAGCTTAGAGCGGGGGGCCTACAATGAGCAGTTCTTC
- - TRBJ2-1 TRBV5-1 CASSLIITGNNEQFF TGCGCCAGCAGCCTAATAATAACAGGCAACAATGAGCAGTTCTTC
TRBD1 - TRBJ2-7 TRBV7-9 CASSRGQGDSYEQYF TGTGCCAGCAGCCGGGGACAGGGGGACTCCTACGAGCAGTACTTC
- - TRBJ1-1 TRBV28 CATNPEAFF TGTGCCACTAACCCTGAAGCTTTCTTT
TRBD1 - TRBJ2-7 TRBV5-1 CASSPRQGISYEQYF TGCGCCAGCAGCCCTAGACAGGGTATCTCCTACGAGCAGTACTTC
- - TRBJ2-5 TRBV6-1 CASSDQQGTTETQYF TGTGCCAGCAGTGATCAACAGGGAACCACAGAGACCCAGTACTTC
- - TRBJ1-1 TRBV5-1 CASRPGGGDGTEAFF TGCGCCAGCAGACCGGGTGGGGGGGATGGCACTGAAGCTTTCTTT
TRBD1 - TRBJ1-2 TRBV7-2 CASSFWTGGYGYTF TGTGCCAGCAGCTTTTGGACAGGGGGCTATGGCTACACCTTC
- once TRBJ2-1 TRBV7-2 CASSLGNYQNEQFF TGTGCCAGCAGCTTAGGCAACTATCAAAATGAGCAGTTCTTC
- once TRBJ1-6 TRBV19 CASRQERVTPLHF TGTGCCAGTAGACAGGAGCGGGTAACACCCCTCCACTTT
TRBD1 - TRBJ2-7 TRBV10-1 CASRDRGTYEQYF TGCGCCAGCCGGGACAGGGGGACCTACGAGCAGTACTTC
TRBD1 - TRBJ1-2 TRBV7-2 CASSSPWGTGPNYGYTF TGTGCCAGCAGCTCACCATGGGGGACAGGGCCTAACTATGGCTACACCTTC
- - TRBJ1-1 TRBV7-9 CASSSRTPNTEAFF TGTGCCAGCAGCTCCCGGACACCGAACACTGAAGCTTTCTTT
- - TRBJ1-1 TRBV30 CAWSPDSASSVGEAFF TGTGCCTGGAGTCCAGACAGCGCATCAAGCGTAGGTGAAGCTTTCTTT
- - TRBJ1-4 TRBV7-2 CASSLGLIGLLNEKLFF TGTGCCAGCAGCTTAGGTTTAATCGGACTCCTTAATGAAAAACTGTTTTTT
- - TRBJ1-5 TRBV10-3 CAINRQKNQPQHF TGTGCCATCAACCGACAGAAGAATCAGCCCCAGCATTTT
- - TRBJ1-1 TRBV7-9 CASSPFAGRNTEAFF TGTGCCAGCAGCCCCTTCGCGGGACGCAACACTGAAGCTTTCTTT
- - TRBJ2-2 TRBV7-2 CASSLKVRVAGELFF TGTGCCAGCAGCTTAAAGGTCCGGGTAGCCGGGGAGCTGTTTTTT
- - TRBJ2-3 TRBV4-1 CASRSRSGYTDTQYF TGCGCCAGCAGGTCCCGTAGCGGTTACACAGATACGCAGTATTTT
TRBD1 - TRBJ2-7 TRBV6-5 CASSQGDEQYF TGTGCCAGCAGTCAGGGGGACGAGCAGTACTTC
- - TRBJ2-3 TRBV11-2 CASSLGIADTQYF TGTGCCAGCAGCTTAGGTATAGCAGATACGCAGTATTTT
- - TRBJ1-2 TRBV5-4 CASSPFPQEIGYTF TGTGCCAGCAGCCCCTTCCCACAGGAGATAGGCTACACCTTC
TRBD2 - TRBJ2-1 TRBV4-2 CASSQDRGGAQNEQFF TGTGCCAGCAGCCAAGATCGCGGGGGGGCTCAAAATGAGCAGTTCTTC
- once TRBJ1-5 TRBV28 CASTTVRINQPQHF TGTGCCAGCACCACAGTTCGGATTAATCAGCCCCAGCATTTT
- - TRBJ2-7 TRBV6-1 CASSEYPPAVPYEQYF TGTGCCAGCAGTGAATACCCTCCGGCGGTACCCTACGAGCAGTACTTC
- - TRBJ2-3 TRBV5-6 CASSSGDTDTQYF TGTGCCAGCAGTTCAGGGGACACAGATACGCAGTATTTT
TRBD1 - TRBJ1-1 TRBV27 CASSRTGVLNTEAFF TGTGCCAGCAGTCGGACAGGGGTCTTGAACACTGAAGCTTTCTTT
- - TRBJ1-2 TRBV18 CASSPLPPAANYGYTF TGTGCCAGCTCACCCCTCCCCCCGGCGGCTAACTATGGCTACACCTTC
TRBD1 - TRBJ2-6 TRBV7-8 CASSYRTGQRNTGANVLTF TGTGCCAGCAGCTATCGGACGGGACAGCGAAATACTGGGGCCAACGTCCTGACTTTC
- - TRBJ1-1 TRBV20-1 CSATHTEAFF TGCAGTGCAACTCACACTGAAGCTTTCTTT
TRBD1 - TRBJ1-1 TRBV5-1 CASSGQGNMNTEAFF TGCGCCAGCAGCGGACAGGGTAACATGAACACTGAAGCTTTCTTT
TRBD1 once TRBJ1-2 TRBV19 CASSTGGWRGYTF TGTGCCAGTAGCACAGGGGGCTGGCGTGGCTACACCTTC
- - TRBJ2-7 TRBV6-1 CASNRAYSYEQYF TGTGCCAGTAACAGGGCTTACTCCTACGAGCAGTACTTC
TRBD1 - TRBJ1-1 TRBV5-1 CASSYGTGTGGAMNTEAFF TGCGCCAGCAGCTATGGCACCGGGACAGGGGGAGCTATGAACACTGAAGCTTTCTTT
TRBD2 - TRBJ2-1 TRBV5-1 CASSLGSGGSYNEQFF TGCGCCAGCAGCTTGGGCAGCGGGGGTTCCTACAATGAGCAGTTCTTC
TRBD1 few TRBJ2-7 TRBV13 CASSPGTENYEQYF TGTGCCAGCAGCCCAGGGACAGAGAACTACGAGCAGTACTTC
TRBD1 - TRBJ2-1 TRBV7-3 CASSLWTGGGNEQFF TGTGCCAGCAGCTTATGGACAGGGGGCGGGAATGAGCAGTTCTTC
TRBD1 - TRBJ2-7 TRBV9 CASSVAQTGLDEQYF TGTGCCAGCAGCGTAGCCCAGACAGGGTTGGACGAGCAGTACTTC
- - TRBJ1-2 TRBV6-5 CASSRRRDYGYTF TGTGCCAGCAGCCGCCGGCGGGACTATGGCTACACCTTC
- - TRBJ2-2 TRBV28 CASSFPGLPATGELFF TGTGCCAGCAGTTTCCCGGGACTCCCAGCCACCGGGGAGCTGTTTTTT
- - TRBJ1-2 TRBV7-9 CASSLGGGYTF TGTGCCAGCAGCTTGGGGGGTGGCTACACCTTC
TRBD1 once TRBJ1-2 TRBV19 CASSGSTGTGGYTF TGTGCCAGTAGTGGCTCGACAGGGACTGGTGGCTACACCTTC
TRBD1 once TRBJ2-6 TRBV29-1 CSVGTGVLGANVLTF TGCAGCGTTGGGACAGGGGTGTTAGGGGCCAACGTCCTGACTTTC
TRBD1 - TRBJ1-2 TRBV6-5 CASSADRGLSGYTF TGTGCCAGCAGTGCGGACAGGGGCCTTAGTGGCTACACCTTC
- few TRBJ2-1 TRBV9 CASSVGSVNEQFF TGTGCCAGCAGCGTAGGTAGTGTCAATGAGCAGTTCTTC
TRBD1 - TRBJ1-1 TRBV13 CASAIRGQGKTEAFF TGTGCCAGCGCAATACGCGGACAGGGAAAAACTGAAGCTTTCTTT
- - TRBJ1-2 TRBV2 CASSEARGYTF TGTGCCAGCAGTGAAGCGCGGGGCTACACCTTC
TRBD1 - TRBJ1-4 TRBV18 CASSPGQGSEKLFF TGTGCCAGCTCACCGGGACAGGGCAGTGAAAAACTGTTTTTT
- once TRBJ2-7 TRBV12-5 CASGFWTREVYEQYF TGTGCTAGTGGTTTCTGGACAAGGGAAGTCTACGAGCAGTACTTC
- - TRBJ1-1 TRBV7-2 CASSHSASRGLAFF TGTGCCAGCAGCCATTCAGCTTCAAGGGGTTTGGCTTTCTTT
TRBD1 - TRBJ1-5 TRBV5-8 CASSLGTGRDQPQHF TGTGCCAGCAGCCTCGGGACAGGGAGGGATCAGCCCCAGCATTTT
TRBD2 - TRBJ2-2 TRBV4-1 CASGPYGGANTGELFF TGCGCCAGCGGGCCATACGGGGGGGCTAACACCGGGGAGCTGTTTTTT
TRBD2 - TRBJ2-7 TRBV5-8 CASSSHSGKSSYEQYF TGTGCCAGCAGCTCCCATAGCGGGAAAAGCTCCTACGAGCAGTACTTC